These T cell receptor beta chains were read from a single sample in a study of T cells in localized non-small cell lung cancer. TCRdb's table, derived via immunoSEQ multiplex PCR, lists solely in-frame clones and lacks some. Here the sample spans 1,800 or so clones, approximately 20% being singletons. The specimen was normal lung tissue next to the tumor, collected before any cancer treatment. Source of these receptors: a man between 40 and 70 years old with stage II lung adenocarcinoma. Both conserved end residues are part of each CDR3. The D gene is left open where the match is weak. Only some rows state a clone size, as once, few, many or a class for expanded clones.

TRBJ1-1,TRBV6-8,TRBD1,few,TGTGCCAGCAGTTACGGGACAGGCGAGAACACTGAAGCTTTCTTT,CASSYGTGENTEAFF
TRBJ1-1,TRBV11-3,TRBD1,few,TGTGCCAGCAGCTTGAACAGGGGGTGGACTGAAGCTTTCTTT,CASSLNRGWTEAFF
TRBJ1-1,TRBV11-3,TRBD1,medium-sized,TGTGCCAGCAGCCCACAGGGGGCCTCAGCCCTCGAAGAAGCTTTCTTT,CASSPQGASALEEAFF
TRBJ2-3,TRBV6-8,TRBD2,NA,TGTGCCAGCAGTTCAAGCAGGCTCGCGGGGGCAGATACGCAGTATTTT,CASSSSRLAGADTQYF
TRBJ2-3,TRBV12-5,NA,once,TGTGCTAGTGGTTTGTTCGGGGAATGGGGGAAGCATAAAGATACGCAGTATTTT,CASGLFGEWGKHKDTQYF
TRBJ2-2,TRBV19,TRBD1,NA,TGTGCCAGTAGTAACCGGGACAGGGGAGGCGGGGAGCTGTTTTTT,CASSNRDRGGGELFF
TRBJ1-2,TRBV1,NA,few,TGCGCCAGCAGCCAAGGGGTTAAGGGGGGCGACTATGGCTACACCTTC,CASSQGVKGGDYGYTF
TRBJ1-1,TRBV2,NA,few,TGTGCCAGCATAATTAGGGACACTGAAGCTTTCTTT,CASIIRDTEAFF
TRBJ1-1,TRBV11-3,NA,few,TGTGCCAGCAGCCGACCTGGGGGGGCGCTTGGGAACACTGAAGCTTTCTTT,CASSRPGGALGNTEAFF
TRBJ2-5,TRBV6-8,NA,NA,TGTGCCATCAGGGCCGGGACCAAAGGGGAGACCCAGTACTTC,CAIRAGTKGETQYF
TRBJ1-4,TRBV6-8,NA,few,TGTGCCAGCAGTTACGGGCAGGAAGGAGAAAAACTGTTTTTT,CASSYGQEGEKLFF
TRBJ2-7,TRBV2,TRBD1,few,TGTGCCAGCACCCTGGACAGGACGAACTACGAGCAGTACTTC,CASTLDRTNYEQYF
TRBJ2-1,TRBV8-2,NA,few,TGTGCCAGCAGTTTGGACAGCTACAATGAGCAGTTCTTC,CASSLDSYNEQFF
TRBJ2-2,TRBV9,NA,few,TGTGCCAGCAGCGTAGTCGGTGGGGAGCTGTTTTTT,CASSVVGGELFF
TRBJ1-4,TRBV11-3,NA,large,TGTGCCAGCAGCTTCGGACACGCCGCAACTAATGAAAAACTGTTTTTT,CASSFGHAATNEKLFF
TRBJ2-2,TRBV11-3,TRBD2,NA,TGTGCCAGCAGCTTAAAAGGACTAGCGGGGGCCTTGAACACCGGGGAGCTGTTTTTT,CASSLKGLAGALNTGELFF
TRBJ2-5,TRBV6-7,NA,few,TGTGCCAGCAGTTACGGTTCAGGCCCAGAGACCCAGTACTTC,CASSYGSGPETQYF
TRBJ1-3,TRBV6-8,TRBD1,NA,TGTGCCAGCAGTCTACAGGGGGCTTCTGGAAACACCATATATTTT,CASSLQGASGNTIYF
TRBJ2-2,TRBV11-3,NA,medium-sized,TGTGCCAGCAGCTTAGGTAGCCGCACCGGGGAGCTGTTTTTT,CASSLGSRTGELFF
TRBJ1-3,TRBV18,NA,NA,TGTGCCAGCTCACCCGAGGGGGAAGGAAGGCTCTCTGGAAACACCATATATTTT,CASSPEGEGRLSGNTIYF
TRBJ2-1,TRBV11-3,NA,medium-sized,TGTGCCAGCAGCTCCCCCGACGGTGCAAATGAGCAGTTCTTC,CASSSPDGANEQFF
TRBJ2-3,TRBV11-3,NA,NA,TGTGCCAGCAGCTTAGGCAGAACTAGCACAGATACGCAGTATTTT,CASSLGRTSTDTQYF
TRBJ1-1,TRBV11-3,NA,NA,TGTGCCAGCAGCTTAGTGGCAGCCCGGGGGAACACTGAAGCTTTCTTT,CASSLVAARGNTEAFF
TRBJ1-2,TRBV6-8,NA,NA,TGTGCCACCGCTGCCTCGGGGAAGGATGGCTACACCTTC,CATAASGKDGYTF